This T cell receptor beta chain was recovered during a study of blood T cell repertoires in COVID-19. Original handling: Amplified reference gene primers provided the basis for estimating nucleated cell counts. Clones were sequenced by immunoSEQ multiplex PCR, and TCRdb holds only the in-frame ones, with some missing. V, J and clone size reflect that table, while D and trimming were determined from the DNA. The sample has approximately 150,000 clones, roughly nine tenths seen once. Regarding this clone: The same CDR3 is also encoded by other DNA sequences in this sample.

The CDR3 sequence is 12 residues long. The germline V gene encodes CDR1 MNHNY and CDR2 SVGAGI (reference sequence). Trimming took off 4 bases at V and 2 bases at J, with 6 bases between the two ends. The chain has TRBV6-6 and TRBJ2-7; no clear D gene. The source is a human donor in a cohort sampled during active COVID-19. Sequenced input: peripheral blood. The CDR3 reads CASSSQTYEQYF. The CDR3 region has the DNA TGTGCCAGCAGTTCACAGACCTACGAGCAGTACTTC.